These T cell receptor beta chains were read from a single sample in a study of T-cell reconstitution after alpha-beta-depleted transplantation in children. MiXCR, applied by TCRdb to the PCR reads, yields one record per CDR3 protein. This sample has a few hundred thousand distinct CDR3 sequences, with 25% to 30% found just once. The sample consisted of PBMCs, taken before TCRalphabeta/CD19-depleted stem cell transplant. The receptors stem from a boy in the first two years of life with Wiskott-Aldrich syndrome, due to receive a stem cell transplant. CDR3s include the opening cysteine and the closing phenylalanine or tryptophan. Fields, in order: CDR3 DNA, CDR3 protein, clone size, V gene, D gene, J gene. The D gene is left open where the match is weak. Size is omitted from some rows. Given values are once, few, many or a class for expanded clones.

TGTGCCAGCTCACCACCGGACGGGGAGCAGTTCTTC,CASSPPDGEQFF,-,TRBV18,-,TRBJ2-1
TGCAGTGCTTCCCTATCATTGTCCTACAATGAGCAGTTCTTC,CSASLSLSYNEQFF,-,TRBV20-1,-,TRBJ2-1
TGTGCCAGCAGACCAGGGTTCGGCACTGAAGCTTTCTTT,CASRPGFGTEAFF,-,TRBV6-6,-,TRBJ1-1
TGCGCCAGCAGCTCCCGTGACCTCGCCCGGGGTGAGCAGTTCTTC,CASSSRDLARGEQFF,-,TRBV5-1,-,TRBJ2-1
TGTGCCAGCACGTCTTCGGGGGCGAGCAAAAACATTCAGTACTTC,CASTSSGASKNIQYF,few,TRBV25-1,-,TRBJ2-4
TGTGCCAGCAGCACGACAGGGGCATCGGTGAATGAGCAGTTCTTC,CASSTTGASVNEQFF,-,TRBV7-9,TRBD1,TRBJ2-1
TGTGCCAGCAGTCGGACGGCGGCAACTAACTATGGCTACACCTTC,CASSRTAATNYGYTF,few,TRBV12-3/TRBV12-4,-,TRBJ1-2
TGTGCCAGCAGACGGGACTACGCAGATACGCAGTATTTT,CASRRDYADTQYF,-,TRBV7-2,TRBD2,TRBJ2-3
TGCAGTGCTAGAGATCACAGGAAGAACTCCTACGAGCAGTACTTC,CSARDHRKNSYEQYF,-,TRBV20-1,-,TRBJ2-7
TGTGCCACCAGCAGAGGGTGGGGTACGTGGAATGAGCAGTTCTTC,CATSRGWGTWNEQFF,few,TRBV15,-,TRBJ2-1
TGCAGTGCGGGCGGACAAGAAATGTTAACCAAAAACATTCAGTACTTC,CSAGGQEMLTKNIQYF,-,TRBV20-1,-,TRBJ2-4
TGTGCCAGCAGTTTGCGAGCCGTGGACGAGCAGTACTTC,CASSLRAVDEQYF,-,TRBV27,-,TRBJ2-7